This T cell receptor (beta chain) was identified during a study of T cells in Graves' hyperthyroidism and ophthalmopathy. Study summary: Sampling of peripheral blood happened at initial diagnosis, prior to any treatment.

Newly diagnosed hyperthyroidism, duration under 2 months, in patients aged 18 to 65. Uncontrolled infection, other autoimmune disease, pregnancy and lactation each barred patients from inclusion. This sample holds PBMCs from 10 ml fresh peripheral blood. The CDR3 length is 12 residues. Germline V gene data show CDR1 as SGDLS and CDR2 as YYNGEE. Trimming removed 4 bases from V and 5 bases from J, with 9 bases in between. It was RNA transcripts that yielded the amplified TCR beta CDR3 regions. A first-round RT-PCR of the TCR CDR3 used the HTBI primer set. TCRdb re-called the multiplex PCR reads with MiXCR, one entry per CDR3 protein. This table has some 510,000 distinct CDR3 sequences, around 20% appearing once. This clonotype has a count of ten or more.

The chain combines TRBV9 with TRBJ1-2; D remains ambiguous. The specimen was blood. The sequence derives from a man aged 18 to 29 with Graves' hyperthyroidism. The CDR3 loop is CASSNRQYGYTF. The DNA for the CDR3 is TGTGCCAGCAGCAACCGACAATATGGCTACACCTTC.